These T cell receptor beta chains were read from a single sample in a study of blood T cell repertoires in COVID-19. The table came from immunoSEQ multiplex PCR; TCRdb's copy has only in-frame clones and leaves some out. Counted here are some 250,000 clones, roughly 86% occurring once; the ten biggest clones make up 0.8%. The source material was peripheral blood. These receptors were collected from a woman aged 30 to 39 with acute or convalescent COVID-19. Each CDR3 is given with its conserved first and last residue. A D gene is named only where the DNA matches it firmly. Expanded clones are given a class, and other clones once, few, many or no size at all.

>TRBJ1-5|NA|TRBV29-1|TRBD1
TGCAGCGTACGGACAGGGGACGGTCAGCCCCAGCATTTT
CSVRTGDGQPQHF
>TRBJ2-2|once|TRBV9|TRBD2
TGTGCCAGCAGCCCCCATTTCCCAGCGGGAGCCACCGGGGAGCTGTTTTTT
CASSPHFPAGATGELFF
>TRBJ1-3|NA|TRBV15|NA
TGTGCCACCAGCAGACGCGCTAACACCATATATTTT
CATSRRANTIYF
>TRBJ2-7|NA|TRBV4-2|TRBD2
TGTGCCAGCAGCCAATACAAGCCGGGACTAGCGGGAGTAGGGCAGTACTTC
CASSQYKPGLAGVGQYF
>TRBJ2-1|once|TRBV7-2|NA
TGTGCCAGCAGCGCCCCGGGACCCGGGACTCATGAGCAGTTCTTC
CASSAPGPGTHEQFF
>TRBJ2-5|NA|TRBV4-3|TRBD2
TGCGCCAGCAGCCTGGGGGGGATGCAAGAGACCCAGTACTTC
CASSLGGMQETQYF
>TRBJ1-2|NA|TRBV18|NA
TGTGCCAGCGGCCGGGGGGGATACTATGGCTACACCTTC
CASGRGGYYGYTF
>TRBJ2-1|few|TRBV6-5|TRBD1
TGTGCCAGCAGTTACAAAGGACAGGGGTCCTACAATGAGCAGTTCTTC
CASSYKGQGSYNEQFF
>TRBJ2-3|NA|TRBV27|NA
TGTGCCAGCAGTTTAACAAGTGATACGCAGTATTTT
CASSLTSDTQYF
>TRBJ1-5|NA|TRBV15|NA
TGTGCCACCAGCAGACAGGGAAGCCATCAGCCCCAGCATTTT
CATSRQGSHQPQHF
>TRBJ2-1|NA|TRBV20-1|NA
TGCAGTGCTAGTGTCTTGAGCTCCTACAATGAGCAGTTCTTC
CSASVLSSYNEQFF
>TRBJ2-7|NA|TRBV6-5|TRBD2
TGTGCCAGCAGCTCCGGGACTAGCTACGAGCAGTACTTC
CASSSGTSYEQYF
>TRBJ2-7|once|TRBV30|NA
TGTGCCTGGAGTGGGCTGACCTACGAGCAGTACTTC
CAWSGLTYEQYF
>TRBJ2-1|NA|TRBV4-3|TRBD1
TGCGCCAGCAGCCAAGATGACAGGGGATACAATGAGCAGTTCTTC
CASSQDDRGYNEQFF
>TRBJ2-7|NA|TRBV15|TRBD2
TGTGCCACCAGCAGAGGTGGACTAGCGGGAGGTGGAGGTCCCTACGAGCAGTACTTC
CATSRGGLAGGGGPYEQYF
>TRBJ1-5|NA|TRBV6-5|TRBD1
TGTGCCAGCAGTTTCGGACAGGGGGCTACTCAGCCCCAGCATTTT
CASSFGQGATQPQHF
>TRBJ2-3|NA|TRBV19|TRBD2
TGTGCCAGTACCGGCCGGCAAGCGGGGGGCACAGATACGCAGTATTTT
CASTGRQAGGTDTQYF
>TRBJ2-1|NA|TRBV27|TRBD2
TGTGCCAGCAGTTTACGGCTAGCGGGAGTAAATGAGCAGTTCTTC
CASSLRLAGVNEQFF
>TRBJ2-3|NA|TRBV10-3|NA
TGTGCCATCAAAGAACAGGGCTCCACAGATACGCAGTATTTT
CAIKEQGSTDTQYF
>TRBJ2-7|few|TRBV25-1|TRBD2
TGTGCCAGCAGTGAAGCCCCAAGGCCAGCGGGGCAGTACGAGCAGTACTTC
CASSEAPRPAGQYEQYF
>TRBJ2-7|NA|TRBV19|TRBD2
TGTGCCAGTAGTATAACGAGTGGAGCTAGCGGGAGTTACGAGCAGTACTTC
CASSITSGASGSYEQYF
>TRBJ2-5|NA|TRBV19|NA
TGTGCCAGTAGTATAGGTTCGGGGGTTAGGGAGACCCAGTACTTC
CASSIGSGVRETQYF
>TRBJ2-3|NA|TRBV29-1|NA
TGCAGCGTTGACGGCAGGGGGGCAGCAGATACGCAGTATTTT
CSVDGRGAADTQYF
>TRBJ2-7|NA|TRBV5-5|TRBD2
TGTGCCAGCAGCTTGGAGTGGACTAGCGGGAGTATGGGCTACGAGCAGTACTTC
CASSLEWTSGSMGYEQYF
>TRBJ1-1|NA|TRBV29-1|NA
TGCAGCGTTGAAGGTCGGCAGGATCGGATGAACACTGAAGCTTTCTTT
CSVEGRQDRMNTEAFF
>TRBJ2-7|NA|TRBV3-1/TRBV3-2|TRBD1
TGTGCCAGCAGTCGGACAGGGGGCCCCTACGAGCAGTACTTC
CASSRTGGPYEQYF
>TRBJ2-7|NA|TRBV20-1|TRBD2
TGCAGTGCTACGACTAGCGTCGAGCAGTACTTC
CSATTSVEQYF
>TRBJ1-5|NA|TRBV19|NA
TGTGCCAGTAGTGAAGACAGCTATAGCAATCAGCCCCAGCATTTT
CASSEDSYSNQPQHF
>TRBJ2-7|NA|TRBV30|TRBD2
TGTGCCTGGAAAGGGGCGGGAGCCTACGAGCAGTACTTC
CAWKGAGAYEQYF
>TRBJ2-7|NA|TRBV7-2|TRBD2
TGTGCCAGCAGCTCGAAGAAGTCTAGCGGCCACTACGAGCAGTACTTC
CASSSKKSSGHYEQYF
>TRBJ2-3|NA|TRBV7-6|TRBD2
TGTGCCAGCAAGGGGAGTAGCGGGAGGGGAGATACGCAGTATTTT
CASKGSSGRGDTQYF
>TRBJ2-1|few|TRBV14|TRBD1
TGTGCCAGCCACGACAGGGGAGCCAATGAGCAGTTCTTC
CASHDRGANEQFF
>TRBJ2-2|NA|TRBV7-3|TRBD2
TGTGCCAGCAGCACCTTGACTAGCGGGAGCACCGGGGAGCTGTTTTTT
CASSTLTSGSTGELFF
>TRBJ1-4|NA|TRBV4-3|NA
TGCGCCAGCAGCCAAGATCGGGGCAGGGGAAGTGAAAAACTGTTTTTT
CASSQDRGRGSEKLFF
>TRBJ2-1|NA|TRBV5-1|TRBD2
TGCGCCAGCAGCGTCTTCGGGACTAGCAATGAGCAGTTCTTC
CASSVFGTSNEQFF
>TRBJ2-1|many|TRBV9|NA
TGTGCCAGCAGCGTAGGGTCAGCGGGTGAGCAGTTCTTC
CASSVGSAGEQFF
>TRBJ2-2|few|TRBV5-1|TRBD1
TGCGCCAGCAGCTTGGGACAGGGGGCGAACACCGGGGAGCTGTTTTTT
CASSLGQGANTGELFF
>TRBJ2-5|NA|TRBV6-5|NA
TGTGCCAGCATTTTACCCGGGGGAGACCAAGAGACCCAGTACTTC
CASILPGGDQETQYF
>TRBJ2-5|NA|TRBV5-1|NA
TGCGCCAGCAGCGAACCCTCGGGGACCCAGTACTTC
CASSEPSGTQYF
>TRBJ2-1|NA|TRBV24-1|TRBD2
TGTGCCACCAGTGGAAGACTAGCGGGCGATCTAACGTTGTACAATGAGCAGTTCTTC
CATSGRLAGDLTLYNEQFF
>TRBJ1-5|NA|TRBV2|NA
TGTGCCAGCAGTGAAGGTTTAATGAGCAATCAGCCCCAGCATTTT
CASSEGLMSNQPQHF
>TRBJ1-2|NA|TRBV2|TRBD1
TGTGCCAGCACGGGACAGGGGGTTTTTGGCTATGGCTACACCTTC
CASTGQGVFGYGYTF
>TRBJ2-3|NA|TRBV5-4|NA
TGTGCCAGCAGCACGGGGTGGCCAGATACGCAGTATTTT
CASSTGWPDTQYF
>TRBJ2-1|NA|TRBV19|NA
TGTGCCAGTAGTACCCAACCACAGGGTCCTGAGCAGTTCTTC
CASSTQPQGPEQFF
>TRBJ2-2|once|TRBV6-2/TRBV6-3|TRBD2
TGTGCCAGCAGTTTCCGGACTAGCGGGATCGCCGGGGAGCTGTTTTTT
CASSFRTSGIAGELFF
>TRBJ2-5|NA|TRBV25-1|NA
TGTGCCAGCAGTGAATATAGGCAGGGTCAAGAGACCCAGTACTTC
CASSEYRQGQETQYF
>TRBJ2-7|NA|TRBV11-3|TRBD2
TGTGCCAGCAGCTCCCGACTAGCGGGAGGATACGAGCAGTACTTC
CASSSRLAGGYEQYF
>TRBJ2-5|NA|TRBV19|TRBD2
TGTGCCAGTAGTATGCAGGTCGCGGGAGGGCCTCGAGAGACCCAGTACTTC
CASSMQVAGGPRETQYF
>TRBJ2-1|NA|TRBV24-1|TRBD1
TGTGCCACCAGTGCTGACAGGGGATCCTACAATGAGCAGTTCTTC
CATSADRGSYNEQFF
>TRBJ2-5|NA|TRBV18|TRBD1
TGTGCCAGCTCACCACCTGACAGGGGGGACCCGGAGACCCAGTACTTC
CASSPPDRGDPETQYF
>TRBJ2-1|once|TRBV7-2|TRBD2
TGTGCCAGCAGCTTAAGGCAGCGGGAGGGCCACAAGAATGAGCAGTTCTTC
CASSLRQREGHKNEQFF
>TRBJ2-2|NA|TRBV7-2|TRBD2
TGTGCCAGCAGCTTTGGGACTAGCGGGAGGACCGGGGAGCTGTTTTTT
CASSFGTSGRTGELFF
>TRBJ2-7|once|TRBV5-8|NA
TGTGCCAGCAGCCCCTCAAGCGGGTTGCTTGTTGAGCAGTACTTC
CASSPSSGLLVEQYF
>TRBJ1-2|NA|TRBV9|TRBD1
TGTGCCAGCAGCGGCCGGACAGGGGACAACTATGGCTACACCTTC
CASSGRTGDNYGYTF